The 30 T cell receptor beta chains given below trace back to one sample, sequenced in a study of cytomegalovirus exposure and HLA in healthy donors. PCR used 60 Vbeta primers and 13 Jbeta primers. Method: immunoSEQ multiplex PCR; TCRdb's copy keeps in-frame clones and lacks some. The sample records about 200,000 clones, about 70% being singletons. The sequenced sample consisted of PBMCs. All receptors derive from a man aged 35 to 55 in good health and CMV-seropositive.

The J gene is TRBJ1-1, the V gene TRBV11-2, with no clear D. V lost 2 bases and J 0 bases, leaving 7 bases between the germline ends. The germline CDR1 and CDR2 sequences are SGHAT and FQNNGV. The CDR3 is 14 residues long. The chain's CDR3 is CASSLTLMNTEAFF. In DNA, the CDR3 is TGTGCCAGCAGCTTAACTCTGATGAACACTGAAGCTTTCTTT.

The chain has TRBV2 and TRBJ1-5; the D gene is possibly TRBD1 (5 bases). This CDR3 has 15 amino acids. The germline gives CDR1 SNHLY, CDR2 FYNNEI. Trimming stripped 1 base from V and 4 bases from J, with 11 bases between. In nucleotides, the CDR3 is TGTGCCAGCAGTGAAGAAGGGGCAGAGAATCAGCCCCAGCATTTT. Its translation is CASSEEGAENQPQHF. Full variable domain (outside the CDR3, taken from reference TRBV2 and TRBJ1-5): EPEVTQTPSHQVTQMGQEVILRCVPISNHLYFYWYRQILGQKVEFLVSFYNNEISEKSEIFDDQFSVERPDGSNFTLKIRSTKLEDSAMYFCASSEEGAENQPQHFGDGTRLSIL.

Here the CDR3 DNA reads TGTGCCAGCAGCTTGGGGGCCCACCAAGAAGAGACCCAGTACTTC. This codes for CASSLGAHQEETQYF. The chain employs TRBV5-4 and TRBJ2-5; D is unresolved. CDR3 size: 15 residues. CDR1 is SGHNT, CDR2 YYREEE, per germline (reference sequence). Trimming removed 0 bases at V and 3 bases at J, with 12 bases between.

The chain combines TRBV28 with TRBJ2-7, with a tentative D call TRBD2 (7 bases). Germline lookup yields CDR1 MDHEN and CDR2 SYDVKM. With 10 bases removed from V and 5 bases from J, the gap between germline ends came to 15 bases. CDR3 length: 12 residues. CDR3 nucleotide sequence: TGTGCCATCGAGGGGGGGGTGAACGAGCAGTACTTC. Translation gives CAIEGGVNEQYF.

V usage is TRBV4-1 and J usage is TRBJ1-5; tentatively, D is TRBD1 (5 bases). The germline V and J ends were trimmed by 0 bases and 5 bases, with 11 bases remaining between them. Germline values: CDR1 MGHRA, CDR2 YSYEKL. There are 15 residues in the CDR3. The CDR3: CASSQEEGRYQPQHF. The CDR3 nucleotides are TGCGCCAGCAGCCAAGAGGAGGGGCGGTATCAGCCCCAGCATTTT.

The V and J genes are TRBV6-5 and TRBJ1-3; D remains ambiguous. V lost 6 bases to trimming and J lost 4 bases, with 10 bases between them. The CDR3 extends over 13 amino acids. The V gene's germline CDR1 is MNHEY and CDR2 SVGAGI. The DNA of the CDR3 is TGTGCCAGCAGGCCCCCGGGGGGAAACACCATATATTTT. Translated, it gives CASRPPGGNTIYF.

This clone appeared a single time. This chain links TRBV5-1 with TRBJ2-3, with 8 bases that match TRBD2. V was pared by 10 bases and J by 8 bases, with 12 bases of the junction left unmatched. The V gene's germline CDR1 is SGHRS and CDR2 YFSETQ. CDR3 length: 13 residues. CDR3: CAAREGGSGTQYF. The CDR3 DNA reads TGCGCCGCCCGGGAGGGCGGTTCTGGTACGCAGTATTTT.

The chain links TRBV19 to TRBJ1-5, with D possibly matching TRBD1 (6 bases). The CDR3 consists of 18 residues. From germline, CDR1 is LNHDA and CDR2 SQIVND (reference sequence). Trimming removed 5 bases from V and 3 bases from J, with 23 bases in between. In DNA, the CDR3 is TGTGCCAGTAGTGGCCCTCAACAGGGATCGCAATTCAATCAGCCCCAGCATTTT. Translation: CASSGPQQGSQFNQPQHF.

This clone has only one observation. The chain links TRBV5-1 to TRBJ2-1; 11 positions match TRBD2. From germline, CDR1 is SGHRS and CDR2 YFSETQ. The CDR3 runs to 17 residues. Trimming removed 2 bases from V and 1 base from J; junction bases left unmatched: 5. CDR3 coding DNA: TGCGCCAGCAGCTTCGCGACTAGCGGGGAATCCTACAATGAGCAGTTCTTC. It specifies CASSFATSGESYNEQFF.

This chain connects TRBV6-5 to TRBJ2-7; 9 bases match TRBD1. The V segment lost 6 bases and the J segment 7 bases; nucleotides outside the gene matches: 4. Germline CDR1 reads MNHEY; CDR2 reads SVGAGI. This CDR3 spans 12 amino acids. The CDR3 region is CASRQGAGEQYF. Here the CDR3 DNA reads TGTGCCAGCAGACAGGGGGCTGGGGAGCAGTACTTC.

The chain has TRBV14 and TRBJ2-1, with unresolved D. The germline CDR1 and CDR2 sequences are SGHDN and FVKESK. The V end lost 2 bases, the J end lost 4 bases, and 12 bases lay between the germline ends. This CDR3 has 15 amino acids. The CDR3 reads CASSQFTDRYNEQFF. In nucleotides, the CDR3 is TGTGCCAGCAGCCAATTCACAGATCGATACAATGAGCAGTTCTTC.

This chain links TRBV28 with TRBJ2-5; TRBD2 might be the D (6 bases). CDR1 and CDR2 from the germline V gene are MDHEN and SYDVKM. V was trimmed by 6 bases and J by 4 bases, leaving 15 bases between them. This CDR3 has 14 amino acids. As DNA, the CDR3 is TGTGCCAGCAGCCGAAGGCGGGGCAGAGAGACCCAGTACTTC. Translating it yields CASSRRRGRETQYF.

The chain is built from TRBV10-3 and TRBJ1-6; tentatively, D is TRBD1 (6 bases). The length of the CDR3 is 13 residues. V lost 6 bases, J lost 11 bases, and 14 bases lay in between. Germline V gene data show CDR1 as ENHRY and CDR2 as SYGVKD. The CDR3 here is CAIRREDRAPLHF. The CDR3 DNA is TGTGCCATCAGGAGAGAGGACAGAGCACCCCTCCACTTT.

J is TRBJ2-7 and V is TRBV6-6, with TRBD2 as a possible D gene (5 bases). The CDR3 is made up of 13 amino acids. Trimming pared 2 bases from V and 5 bases from J, leaving 10 bases between. From germline, CDR1 is MNHNY and CDR2 SVGAGI (reference sequence). The CDR3 DNA reads as TGTGCCAGCAGTTACGAATGGGGAGACGAGCAGTACTTC. As protein: CASSYEWGDEQYF.

This chain joins TRBV7-3 and TRBJ2-7, with 8 bases that match TRBD2. The V and J ends lost 1 base and 6 bases, in that order; junction bases with no gene match: 8. Germline CDR1 reads SGHTA; CDR2 reads FQGTGA. The CDR3 has 15 residues. CDR3 in DNA: TGTGCCAGCAGCTTAAGACGCGGGGGGAACATCGAGCAGTACTTC. As protein: CASSLRRGGNIEQYF.

The V call is TRBV5-1, the J call TRBJ2-5; possibly TRBD1 for D (6 bases). V lost 4 bases and J 7 bases, leaving 17 bases between the germline ends. The CDR3 loop spans 14 amino acids. CDR1 SGHRS and CDR2 YFSETQ come from the germline V gene. CDR3 loop: CASSLRQDRGTQYF. The CDR3 DNA is TGCGCCAGCAGCCTGCGACAGGACCGGGGGACCCAGTACTTC.

The genes are TRBV6-5 and TRBJ1-2; D unclear. The CDR3 is 14 amino acids. Germline CDR1 and CDR2: MNHEY and SVGAGI. V lost 0 bases, J lost 6 bases, and 11 bases lay in between. The CDR3 sequence is CASSYSEGINGYTF. The CDR3 DNA is TGTGCCAGCAGTTACTCGGAGGGAATCAATGGCTACACCTTC.

The chain employs TRBV6-5 and TRBJ1-5; 8 bases fit TRBD1. Germline V gene data show CDR1 as MNHEY and CDR2 as SVGAGI. The CDR3 is 15 residues long. V was pared by 6 bases and J by 2 bases, with 6 bases of the junction left unmatched. CDR3 in amino acids: CASRSGTGGNQPQHF. The CDR3 DNA sequence: TGTGCCAGCAGGTCCGGGACAGGCGGCAATCAGCCCCAGCATTTT.

V is TRBV19 and J is TRBJ1-2; D is perhaps TRBD1 (5 bases). The CDR3 runs 15 residues. From germline, CDR1 is LNHDA and CDR2 SQIVND (reference sequence). V lost 3 bases to trimming and J lost 8 bases, with 19 bases between them. This CDR3 reads CASSIKLRVAVGYTF. The CDR3, as DNA: TGTGCCAGTAGTATCAAACTCAGGGTTGCGGTGGGCTACACCTTC.

This rearrangement joins TRBV11-2 to TRBJ2-5; TRBD2 matches 7 bases. The CDR3 extends over 18 amino acids. The germline V gene has CDR1 SGHAT and CDR2 FQNNGV. After removal of 2 bases from V and 1 base from J, the junction contained 13 bases not matched to a gene. The CDR3 here is CASSLLREPLSFQETQYF. The DNA of the CDR3 is TGTGCCAGCAGCTTATTGCGGGAGCCCCTAAGTTTCCAAGAGACCCAGTACTTC.

V usage is TRBV6-1 and J usage is TRBJ2-5, with D uncertain. The J call may not be correct, given that the DNA end is closer to TRBJ2-7. In germline, CDR1 is MNHNS, CDR2 SASEGT. The CDR3 runs to 16 residues. The CDR3 region is CASSERMVFDSYEQYF. CDR3 bases: TGTGCCAGCAGTGAACGGATGGTTTTCGACTCCTACGAGCAGTACTTC.

To note about this clone: Other nucleotide sequences from this sample produce the same CDR3. The rearrangement uses TRBV5-1 and TRBJ2-3; 7 bases line up with TRBD1. The CDR3 sequence is 15 residues long. Germline V gene sequence: CDR1 SGHRS, CDR2 YFSETQ. The V gene end was trimmed by 0 bases and the J gene end by 2 bases; junction bases not matched to a gene: 3. The CDR3 sequence: CASSLGQGPTDTQYF. The CDR3 DNA is TGCGCCAGCAGCTTGGGACAGGGCCCCACAGATACGCAGTATTTT.

This clone was seen only a few times. The chain carries TRBV5-8 and TRBJ1-3; D not certain. Trimming removed 4 bases from V and 0 bases from J, with 5 bases in between. The germline gives CDR1 SGHTS, CDR2 YDEGEE. This CDR3 contains 13 residues. This CDR3 reads CASSGISGNTIYF. The CDR3 nucleotides are TGTGCCAGCAGCGGCATCTCTGGAAACACCATATATTTT.

In this sample, this clone turned up a few times. V gene TRBV6-5 combines with J gene TRBJ1-5, with D maybe TRBD1 (6 bases). This CDR3 is built from 12 residues. The V end was cut by 7 bases, the J end by 4 bases, with 8 bases between. Germline V lookup: CDR1 MNHEY, CDR2 SVGAGI. Here the CDR3 reads CASNRANQPQHF. DNA of the CDR3: TGTGCCAGCAACAGGGCTAATCAGCCCCAGCATTTT.

This rearrangement joins TRBV27 to TRBJ2-5; 7 nucleotides align to TRBD1. The closer fit of TRBJ2-7 to the DNA end suggests the J call may be wrong. The CDR3 is 14 residues long. The germline CDR1 and CDR2 sequences are MNHEY and SMNVEV (reference sequence). In DNA, the CDR3 is TGTGCCAGCAGTTATGCGACAGGGCCCTACGAGCAGTACTTC. Its protein product is CASSYATGPYEQYF.

The rearrangement links TRBV11-2 to TRBJ1-6; no clear D gene. The germline CDR1 and CDR2 sequences are SGHAT and FQNNGV. This CDR3 is 13 amino acids long. With 5 bases removed from V and 8 bases from J, the gap between germline ends came to 10 bases. In DNA, the CDR3 is TGTGCCAGCAGCGAAACGAGCGATTCACCCCTCCACTTT. Its translation: CASSETSDSPLHF. The full variable domain, with the rest looked up from reference TRBV11-2 and TRBJ1-6, is EAGVAQSPRYKIIEKRQSVAFWCNPISGHATLYWYQQILGQGPKLLIQFQNNGVVDDSQLPKDRFSAERLKGVDSTLKIQPAKLEDSAVYLCASSETSDSPLHFGNGTRLTVT.

V gene TRBV11-3 combines with J gene TRBJ2-3, with 13 bases fitting TRBD2. V trimming: 1 base; J trimming: 1 base; junction bases outside the gene matches: 2. The CDR3 consists of 17 residues. From germline, CDR1 is SGHNT and CDR2 YENEEA. CDR3: CASSLGTSGGGTDTQYF. CDR3 coding DNA: TGTGCCAGCAGCTTAGGGACTAGCGGGGGAGGCACAGATACGCAGTATTTT.

Details on this clone: The sample holds other DNA sequences that translate to the same CDR3. The chain employs TRBV4-1 and TRBJ2-7; 8 nucleotides line up with TRBD1. Trimming cost V 6 bases and J 4 bases; bases outside gene matches: 11. The V gene's germline CDR1 is MGHRA and CDR2 YSYEKL. The CDR3 has 15 amino acids. The CDR3 DNA reads TGCGCCAGCAGTCCCCGGGCAGGGGGCGAGTACGAGCAGTACTTC. Protein sequence: CASSPRAGGEYEQYF.

V is TRBV29-1 and J is TRBJ2-7; TRBD2 is a possible D gene (6 bases). This CDR3 is 14 amino acids long. V lost 5 bases, J lost 2 bases, and 16 bases lay in between. Germline V CDR1 and CDR2: SQVTM, ANQGSEA. CDR3 region: CSVRNGGPAYEQYF. CDR3 bases: TGCAGCGTTCGAAACGGGGGTCCTGCCTACGAGCAGTACTTC.

This clone was seen once. This rearrangement joins TRBV5-6 to TRBJ1-2, with 8 bases identical to TRBD1. Per the germline V gene, CDR1 is SGHDT and CDR2 is YYEEEE. This CDR3 is 13 amino acids long. Unmatched junction bases numbered 2, after V lost 3 bases and J lost 4 bases. CDR3 in amino acids: CASSWGQAYGYTF. CDR3 bases: TGTGCCAGCAGCTGGGGACAGGCCTATGGCTACACCTTC.